This T cell receptor (beta chain) was identified during a study of OX40 agonist ivuxolimab in advanced cancers. Study-level information: An anti-OX40 (CD134) antibody with agonistic activity, ivuxolimab, was administered to patients.

This clone was seen a few times. The CDR3 totals 11 residues. V shed 4 bases and J shed 14 bases, with 13 bases lying between them. Germline V gene data show CDR1 as SGHDT and CDR2 as YYEEEE. Produced via immunoSEQ multiplex PCR; TCRdb's table is partial and in-frame only. The sample shows 40,000 to 55,000 clones, 88% of them seen only once. The gene calls are TRBV5-6 and TRBJ2-1; D remains ambiguous. The sequence was collected from an adult with an advanced solid tumor such as melanoma, head and neck, liver or kidney cancer. This sample comprised CD4+ or CD8+ T cells sorted from blood, obtained in a trial of the OX40 agonist ivuxolimab. The CDR3 DNA reads TGTGCCAGCAGCCCCGGGTCAGAAGAGTTCTTC. Its translation: CASSPGSEEFF.